The 20 T cell receptor beta chains below were found in one sample sequenced in a study of blood T cells in healthy people across ages. Using a J-beta primer mix together with a sample-barcoded 5' primer, a second PCR was run for about 7 to 12 cycles. TCRdb reprocessed the 5' RACE reads with MiXCR, giving one entry per CDR3 protein. The data contain hundreds of thousands of distinct CDR3 sequences, 29% of them seen just once; the ten biggest clones take up roughly 17%. What was sequenced was blood. Every receptor here comes from an elderly woman in good health.

This clonotype was detected many times. The gene calls are TRBV25-1 and TRBJ2-3, with TRBD1 matching over 11 bases. CDR3 length: 15 residues. The ends lost 5 bases at V and 4 bases at J; junction bases unmatched: 5. Germline loops: CDR1 MGHDK, CDR2 SYGVNS. DNA for the CDR3: TGTGCCAGCAGTTCGGACAGGGGGCGCCCAGATACGCAGTATTTT. Protein product: CASSSDRGRPDTQYF.

The table lists this clonotype with many counts. The chain uses TRBV25-1 and TRBJ2-1; D is ambiguous. Germline-derived CDR1 and CDR2 are MGHDK and SYGVNS. V lost 1 base and J lost 0, with 10 bases in between. The CDR3 loop spans 16 amino acids. CDR3 sequence (DNA): TGTGCCAGCAGTGAATTGTTCGGCGCCTCCTACAATGAGCAGTTCTTC. Translation gives CASSELFGASYNEQFF.

Notes on this clonotype: Possible read error: a much larger clone is one base away. The gene calls are TRBV3-1 and TRBJ2-3; D not resolved. Per the germline V gene, CDR1 is LGHDT and CDR2 is YNNKEL (reference sequence). The CDR3 covers 12 residues. The CDR3 nucleotides read TGTGCCAGCAGCACGGCCCCAGATACGCGGTATTTT. Protein: CASSTAPDTRYF.

The chain recombines TRBV2 with TRBJ1-4, with D tentatively TRBD1 (5 bases). CDR1 is SNHLY and CDR2 is FYNNEI in the germline V gene. The CDR3 extends over 15 amino acids. Trimming removed 3 bases from V and 3 bases from J, with 11 bases in between. The CDR3, as DNA: TGTGCCAGCAGTGATACCGGGGCGGCTAATGAAAAACTGTTTTTT. It specifies CASSDTGAANEKLFF.

This clonotype came up a few times. The rearrangement links TRBV19 to TRBJ1-5, with 7 bases that match TRBD1. Trimming removed 7 bases from V and 5 bases from J; junction bases left unmatched: 5. The germline CDR1 and CDR2 sequences are LNHDA and SQIVND (reference sequence). There are 13 residues in the CDR3. CDR3 loop: CASMRGRDQPQHF. CDR3 nucleotides: TGTGCCAGTATGAGGGGGCGCGATCAGCCCCAGCATTTT.

This clonotype was counted many times. J is TRBJ2-3 and V is TRBV25-1; possible D gene TRBD2, 5 bases. The CDR3 runs to 15 residues. V lost 3 bases and J lost 2, with 12 bases in between. CDR1 is MGHDK and CDR2 is SYGVNS in the germline V gene. CDR3 loop: CASSDSGPTTDTQYF. CDR3 DNA: TGTGCCAGCAGTGACAGCGGCCCTACCACAGATACGCAGTATTTT.

The sample holds one count of this clonotype. The chain links TRBV5-1 to TRBJ2-3, with TRBD1 identical over 7 bases. Germline CDR1 SGHRS, CDR2 YFSETQ. The CDR3 covers 15 residues. V was clipped by 4 bases and J by 4 bases; unmatched bases: 9. Here the CDR3 DNA reads TGCGCCAGCAGCCGAACAGGGGACAGCGCAGATACGCAGTATTTT. Its protein product is CASSRTGDSADTQYF.

This clonotype has more than one count but fewer than ten. J is TRBJ1-1 and V is TRBV6-5, with D tentatively TRBD1 (6 bases). The CDR3 is made up of 15 amino acids. V lost 3 bases and J lost 2, with 13 bases in between. The germline V gene encodes CDR1 MNHEY and CDR2 SVGAGI. The CDR3 is CASSYSGHTNTEAFF. DNA for the CDR3: TGTGCCAGCAGTTATTCGGGACACACTAACACTGAAGCTTTCTTT.

This clonotype was counted at least ten times. The V and J genes are TRBV28 and TRBJ2-5; D ambiguous. The CDR3 is 13 amino acids. Per the germline V gene, CDR1 is MDHEN and CDR2 is SYDVKM. V was trimmed by 2 bases and J by 5 bases, leaving 9 bases between them. CDR3 in DNA: TGTGCCAGCAGTTTAGACAATGTGGAGACCCAGTACTTC. Amino acids: CASSLDNVETQYF.

This clonotype was found many times. V is TRBV20-1 and J is TRBJ2-4; 8 bases line up with TRBD1. J gave up 0 bases and V 5 bases, and 6 bases lay outside the gene matches. Germline CDR1 is DFQATT and CDR2 is SNEGSKA (reference sequence). This CDR3 contains 15 residues. The CDR3 loop is CSAENRGLAKNIQYF. CDR3 nucleotide sequence: TGCAGTGCTGAAAACAGGGGGTTAGCCAAAAACATTCAGTACTTC.

There are many counts of this clonotype. This sequence joins TRBV12-3 or TRBV12-4 and TRBJ2-7; D is possibly TRBD2 (7 bases). V lost 2 bases and J 5 bases, leaving 16 bases between the germline ends. This CDR3 comprises 15 residues. The CDR3 loop reads CASSLQGGAVDEQYF. As DNA, the CDR3 is TGTGCCAGCAGTTTACAAGGGGGGGCGGTGGACGAGCAGTACTTC.

This chain connects TRBV29-1 to TRBJ1-2, with 8 bases aligning to TRBD1. This CDR3 comprises 13 residues. Per germline, CDR1 SQVTM and CDR2 ANQGSEA. V gave up 7 bases and J gave up 7 bases; unmatched junction bases: 11. CDR3 sequence reads: CSAAVTGAFGYTF. The CDR3 region has the DNA TGCAGCGCTGCGGTGACAGGGGCTTTTGGCTACACCTTC. Full variable domain (rest looked up from reference TRBV29-1 and TRBJ1-2): SAVISQKPSRDICQRGTSLTIQCQVDSQVTMMFWYRQQPGQSLTLIATANQGSEATYESGFVIDKFPISRPNLTFSTLTVSNMSPEDSSIYLCSAAVTGAFGYTFGSGTRLTVV.

This clonotype was observed many times. The gene calls are TRBV20-1 and TRBJ1-2; D possibly corresponds to TRBD1 (6 bases). V was cut by 3 bases and J by 4 bases, with 15 bases left in between. The CDR3 contains 14 residues. Germline V gives CDR1 DFQATT, CDR2 SNEGSKA (reference sequence). The DNA for the CDR3 is TGCAGTGCTAGGGCCCCCGACAGGACCTATGGCTACACCTTC. This codes for CSARAPDRTYGYTF.

The sample holds many counts of this clonotype. The junction and the germline gene differ at one end; a read error may be behind it. V gene TRBV15 combines with J gene TRBJ1-2; D gene unclear. CDR1 and CDR2 from the germline V gene are LNHNV and YYDKDF (reference sequence). This CDR3 region has 13 residues. The DNA of the CDR3 is TGTGCCACCAGCAGAGGCGGCCAGTATGGGTACACCTTC. Encoded protein: CATSRGGQYGYTF. Variable domain in full (rest from reference TRBV15 and TRBJ1-2): DAMVIQNPRYQVTQFGKPVTLSCSQTLNHNVMYWYQQKSSQAPKLLFHYYDKDFNNEADTPDNFQSRRPNTSFCFLDIRSPGLGDTAMYLCATSRGGQYGYTFGSGTRLTVV.

Ten or more counts support this clonotype. J is TRBJ2-1 and V is TRBV7-9; D uncertain. Germline V gene lookup returns CDR1 SEHNR and CDR2 FQNEAQ (reference sequence). The CDR3 contains 12 residues. V lost 1 base and J lost 10, with 8 bases in between. CDR3 amino acids: CASSLVSLEQFF. The DNA for the CDR3 is TGTGCCAGCAGCTTAGTTTCTCTCGAGCAGTTCTTC.

With respect to this clonotype: Being one base from a much bigger clone, this may be a read error. The J gene is TRBJ1-2, the V gene TRBV24-1; D not resolved. Per germline, CDR1 KGHDR and CDR2 SFDVKD. This CDR3 contains 12 residues. The CDR3 reads CTTSGQVGGYTF. The CDR3 nucleotides are TGTACCACCAGCGGGCAGGTCGGCGGCTACACCTTC.

This clonotype was seen only a few times. V gene TRBV21-1 combines with J gene TRBJ1-3. TRBV21-1 is annotated as a pseudogene. The CDR3 contains 16 residues. The CDR3 nucleotides are TGTGCCAGCAGCAATAAATCCCTCCTCTCTGGAAACACCATATATTTT. Translation: CASSNKSLLSGNTIYF.

This clonotype was counted many times. This rearrangement joins TRBV27 to TRBJ2-5; the D gene is possibly TRBD2 (7 bases). Germline V CDR1 and CDR2: MNHEY, SMNVEV (reference sequence). The CDR3 is 19 residues long. The germline V and J ends were trimmed by 0 bases and 4 bases, with 24 bases remaining between them. The DNA of the CDR3 is TGTGCCAGCAGTTTATCGAAGAGCGGGACAAAGGGTTTTGGAGAGACCCAGTACTTC. Translation: CASSLSKSGTKGFGETQYF.

V usage is TRBV9 and J usage is TRBJ2-5; 9 positions agree with TRBD2. Germline V gene sequence: CDR1 SGDLS, CDR2 YYNGEE. The J segment lost 11 bases and the V segment lost 0 bases, leaving 11 bases of the junction unmatched. The CDR3 is 15 amino acids. The CDR3 region has the DNA TGTGCCAGCAGCGTAGCTGGGACTAGCTTCAATGAGCAGTACTTC. Translation gives CASSVAGTSFNEQYF.

As regards this clonotype: A junction boundary mismatches the germline segment, possibly from a read error. This chain links TRBV14 with TRBJ2-1; no reliable D call. CDR1 is SGHDN and CDR2 is FVKESK in the germline V gene. This CDR3 contains 13 residues. CDR3 sequence (DNA): TGTGCCAGCAGCCAAGGCTGGCAGGCCCCTCTCCGGTTC. It is translated as CASSQGWQAPLRF.